A single sample is the source of the 3 T cell receptor beta chains below, sequenced in a study of Ad26.COV2.S vaccination and SARS-CoV-2 variants (dated by TCRdb to the early 2020s). The library was generated by the immunoSEQ multiplex PCR assay. TCRdb limited this immuneACCESS table to in-frame rearrangements with V and J called. A share of clones is missing; checked studies link under half to unresolved V genes, and the rest is unexplained. The sample records roughly 500,000 clones, roughly nine tenths of which are singletons. The ten top clones hold approximately 2.5% of the sample. The sample's treatment or condition label is to be understood as: 15 to 20 received Ad26.COV2.S at low or high dose, single or two shots; about 5 received placebo; per-sample allocation not given. For vaccine and placebo recipients, repertoires were sequenced using samples collected on day 63 after the first injection.

Specimen: peripheral blood, collected in a trial of Ad26.COV2.S vaccine versus placebo. The receptors originated from a person between 18 and 60 years old who received the Ad26.COV2.S COVID-19 vaccine or a placebo.

The V and J genes are TRBV24-1 and TRBJ2-2, with unresolved D. From germline, CDR1 is KGHDR and CDR2 SFDVKD. The V and J ends lost 12 bases and 3 bases respectively, with 19 bases between them. The CDR3 length is 15 residues. The CDR3 nucleotides read TGTGCCGGGTTGGGTCGGACCACCTACACCGGGGAGCTGTTTTTT. Its protein is CAGLGRTTYTGELFF.

The genes are TRBV1 and TRBJ2-7; TRBD2 is the table's D call and was not checked against the DNA. TRBV1 is a known pseudogene. CDR3 length: 16 residues. Here the CDR3 DNA reads TGCACCAGCAGCCAAGATCTGGGACTAGCGGGAGGTGAGCAGTACGTC. Translating it yields CTSSQDLGLAGGEQYV.

The CDR3 loop is CASSLAQGAHIQYF. The CDR3 nucleotides are TGCGCCAGCAGCTTGGCCCAGGGAGCACACATTCAGTACTTC. The genes are TRBV5-1 and TRBJ2-4, with D perhaps assigned TRBD1 or TRBD2 (5 bases each). Trimming removed 0 bases at V and 8 bases at J, with 12 bases between. CDR1 SGHRS and CDR2 YFSETQ come from the germline V gene. The CDR3 contains 14 residues.